A selection of T cell receptor beta chains follows, all from one sample in a study of regulatory T cells in long-lasting Graves disease. TCRdb processed the multiplex PCR reads anew with MiXCR; each CDR3 protein has one entry. Among roughly 500,000 distinct CDR3 sequences listed, more than 10% were seen once. This sample also belongs to another study, concerning T cells in Graves' hyperthyroidism and ophthalmopathy.

Sequenced here: peripheral blood mononuclear cells (PBMCs), sampled at new diagnosis, from a patient treated with antithyroid drugs. Every receptor here comes from a woman aged 30 to 39 with Graves disease. Both conserved end residues are trimmed from each CDR3. A D gene is named only where the DNA matches it firmly.

j_gene | len | v_gene | d_gene | CDR3aa
TRBJ2-5 | 11 | TRBV18 | NA | ATQWAIQETQY
NA | 12 | TRBV11-2 | NA | ASSLDASGETQY
TRBJ2-7 | 13 | TRBV4-2 | TRBD2 | ASSQESGGSYEQY
TRBJ2-1 | 13 | TRBV2 | TRBD2 | ASSVSASGTDEQF
TRBJ2-1 | 14 | TRBV19 | NA | ASSSTGAAGFGEQF
TRBJ1-3 | 16 | TRBV30 | NA | VWSVRLSRSFSGNTIY
TRBJ1-6 | 12 | TRBV10-2 | NA | ASRTQGFRSPLH
TRBJ2-2 | 13 | TRBV7-8 | TRBD2 | ASSSTSGDTGELF
TRBJ2-3 | 12 | TRBV11-3 | NA | ASSLGPATDTQY
TRBJ2-4 | 14 | TRBV6-2/TRBV6-3 | NA | ASSGFGEAAKNIQY
TRBJ2-5 | 11 | TRBV27 | NA | ASSRRAGETQY
TRBJ2-1 | 14 | TRBV11-2 | TRBD1 | ASSLFIGTGYNEQF
TRBJ1-1 | 12 | TRBV20-1 | NA | SARQGLMNTEAF
TRBJ1-2 | 12 | TRBV27 | TRBD1 | ASAISRGLDGYT
TRBJ2-5 | 10 | TRBV20-1 | NA | SARTHQETQY
TRBJ2-1 | 13 | TRBV7-7 | NA | ASSPTEQGHNEQF
TRBJ2-5 | 14 | TRBV2 | TRBD2 | ASRTSGRAPQETQY
TRBJ2-1 | 14 | TRBV11-2 | TRBD2 | ASSLVAREDRREQF
TRBJ2-1 | 14 | TRBV12-3/TRBV12-4 | NA | ASSKLLASGDNEQF
TRBJ1-6 | 15 | TRBV2 | NA | ASSYGVQGLKVSPLH
TRBJ2-2 | 16 | TRBV9 | TRBD2 | ASSAPLAGGSITGELF
TRBJ2-1 | 14 | TRBV7-9 | NA | ASSLYLGPTYNEQF
TRBJ2-3 | 12 | TRBV10-3 | TRBD2 | AISSGRAADTQY
TRBJ1-1 | 12 | TRBV19 | NA | ASSVVSMMTEAF
TRBJ1-2 | 10 | TRBV30 | TRBD1 | ARTGGSYGYT
TRBJ2-1 | 16 | TRBV28 | TRBD2 | ASSLLRTSGRGFNEQF
TRBJ2-2 | 13 | TRBV28 | TRBD2 | ASSISGRGTGELF
TRBJ2-1 | 13 | TRBV6-2/TRBV6-3 | TRBD2 | ASSLLAGGDGEQF
TRBJ2-2 | 15 | TRBV4-3 | NA | ASSQVPGGGNTGELF
TRBJ2-1 | 14 | TRBV29-1 | NA | SVEPLLGRGGNEQF
TRBJ2-7 | 10 | TRBV6-5 | NA | ASSSGGSEQY
TRBJ2-5 | 11 | TRBV12-3/TRBV12-4 | NA | ASNRGNLETQY
TRBJ2-7 | 14 | TRBV20-1 | TRBD2 | SARVLTASGSYEQY
TRBJ1-2 | 12 | TRBV7-9 | TRBD1 | ASSLPDRTYGYT
TRBJ2-7 | 13 | TRBV3-1 | NA | ASSLETGEGYEQY
TRBJ2-5 | 13 | TRBV12-3/TRBV12-4 | TRBD1 | ASSPDRVKSETQY
TRBJ2-5 | 11 | TRBV12-3/TRBV12-4 | NA | ASGLRAHETQY
TRBJ2-3 | 14 | TRBV5-1 | TRBD1 | ASSFGQGWAGDTQY
TRBJ1-2 | 13 | TRBV15 | NA | ATSRASQVWGGYT
TRBJ2-5 | 12 | TRBV19 | NA | ASSIKPLQETQY
TRBJ1-6 | 14 | TRBV29-1 | NA | SVGFSGHIYNSPLH
TRBJ1-4 | 15 | TRBV20-1 | NA | SAYPIQGILASEKLF
TRBJ2-2 | 12 | TRBV10-2 | NA | ASGGFSGTGELF
TRBJ1-1 | 13 | TRBV2 | NA | ASRQPGPMNTEAF
TRBJ1-2 | 12 | TRBV3-1 | NA | ASSHLGFAYGYT
TRBJ2-1 | 13 | TRBV12-3/TRBV12-4 | NA | ASSGPGFTYNEQF
TRBJ2-7 | 11 | TRBV24-1 | TRBD1 | ATRQTGTDEQY
TRBJ2-5 | 12 | TRBV29-1 | NA | SVEDPTRGETQY
TRBJ2-7 | 14 | TRBV28 | NA | ASTESGATSSYEQY
TRBJ2-2 | 13 | TRBV24-1 | NA | ATSDLQRDTGELF
TRBJ1-1 | 11 | TRBV20-1 | NA | SASPGVHTEAF
TRBJ1-1 | 13 | TRBV15 | NA | ATSPRRYMNTEAS
TRBJ2-2 | 10 | TRBV29-1 | NA | SVHQNTGELF
TRBJ2-7 | 12 | TRBV30 | TRBD2 | AWDTSGDTYEQY
TRBJ1-2 | 13 | TRBV24-1 | TRBD1 | ATSETGYEFGGYT
TRBJ1-1 | 11 | TRBV29-1 | NA | SVFLYMNTEAF
TRBJ2-7 | 13 | TRBV9 | NA | ASSVDDLQSTTQY
TRBJ2-7 | 12 | TRBV25-1 | TRBD2 | ASRGSGRGGEQY
TRBJ2-3 | 14 | TRBV7-2 | TRBD2 | ASRQPGLAATDTQY